These T cell receptor beta chains were read from a single sample in a study of blood T cell repertoires in COVID-19. Produced via immunoSEQ multiplex PCR; TCRdb's table is partial and in-frame only. The sample carries about 230,000 clones, approximately 87% recorded once. The sample taken for sequencing was peripheral blood. Receptor source: a woman aged 65 to 85 with active or convalescent COVID-19. The CDR3 runs from the conserved cysteine through the conserved F or W. A D gene is named only where the DNA matches it firmly. Size is omitted from some rows. Given values are once, few, many or a class for expanded clones.

D gene,V gene,clone size,J gene,CDR3 protein,CDR3 DNA
TRBD2,TRBV5-4,once,TRBJ2-5,CASSLASGGQETQYF,TGTGCCAGCAGCTTGGCTAGCGGGGGGCAAGAGACCCAGTACTTC
.,TRBV12-3/TRBV12-4,.,TRBJ1-2,CASSHNYGYTF,TGTGCCAGCAGCCATAACTATGGCTACACCTTC
TRBD2,TRBV5-1,once,TRBJ2-5,CASSPGWTSGREETQYF,TGCGCCAGCAGCCCGGGTTGGACTAGCGGGAGAGAAGAGACCCAGTACTTC
.,TRBV7-9,.,TRBJ1-2,CASSLQGYYGYTF,TGTGCCAGCAGCCTACAGGGTTACTATGGCTACACCTTC
.,TRBV5-8,.,TRBJ1-2,CASSATAYGYTF,TGTGCCAGCAGCGCGACAGCTTATGGCTACACCTTC
TRBD1,TRBV5-1,.,TRBJ1-6,CASSPGQGTSPLHF,TGCGCCAGCAGCCCGGGACAGGGAACTTCACCCCTCCACTTT
TRBD2,TRBV7-6,.,TRBJ2-1,CASSSQPSTSWEQFF,TGTGCCAGCAGCTCCCAACCTTCGACTAGCTGGGAGCAGTTCTTC
TRBD2,TRBV5-1,.,TRBJ2-7,CASSFAGGSDEQYF,TGCGCCAGCAGCTTCGCGGGAGGTTCCGACGAGCAGTACTTC
.,TRBV27,.,TRBJ2-1,CASRTSGVRLYNEQFF,TGTGCCAGCAGAACGTCGGGGGTCCGACTTTACAATGAGCAGTTCTTC
TRBD2,TRBV6-5,.,TRBJ2-1,CASSYNPSGTYNEQFF,TGTGCCAGCAGTTATAACCCTAGCGGAACCTACAATGAGCAGTTCTTC
.,TRBV5-8,.,TRBJ2-1,CASSLPPGGVGAIVGFF,TGTGCCAGCAGCTTGCCCCCCGGAGGGGTTGGGGCTATAGTGGGGTTCTTC
.,TRBV7-2,.,TRBJ2-7,CASSFREMGYEQYF,TGTGCCAGCAGCTTCCGGGAGATGGGCTACGAGCAGTACTTC
.,TRBV6-2/TRBV6-3,.,TRBJ2-3,CASSYLRRGPYSAGTQYF,TGTGCCAGCAGTTACTTGCGGCGGGGACCATACTCCGCAGGTACGCAGTATTTT
TRBD1,TRBV5-4,once,TRBJ2-7,CASSLPGDRGAYEQYF,TGTGCCAGCAGCTTGCCGGGGGACAGGGGTGCATACGAGCAGTACTTC
TRBD1,TRBV19,.,TRBJ2-7,CASSIAGTAAYEQYF,TGTGCCAGTAGTATAGCCGGGACAGCTGCCTACGAGCAGTACTTC
.,TRBV15,.,TRBJ1-4,CATSRARDKNEKLFF,TGTGCCACCAGCAGAGCCAGGGACAAAAATGAAAAACTGTTTTTT
TRBD1,TRBV6-5,.,TRBJ2-3,CASSLQGDTQYF,TGTGCCAGCAGCCTACAGGGGGATACGCAGTATTTT
.,TRBV28,.,TRBJ1-5,CASSLSRGSNQPQHF,TGTGCCAGCAGTTTAAGCAGGGGAAGCAATCAGCCCCAGCATTTT
.,TRBV2,once,TRBJ2-4,CASSGGGGVRNIQYF,TGTGCCAGCAGCGGGGGTGGAGGGGTGAGAAACATTCAGTACTTC
.,TRBV7-6,.,TRBJ1-3,CASSLGPGNPNTIYF,TGTGCCAGCAGCTTAGGCCCAGGGAACCCAAACACCATATATTTT
.,TRBV5-1,.,TRBJ1-1,CASDPGQLQGNTEAFF,TGCGCCAGCGACCCCGGGCAGCTCCAGGGGAACACTGAAGCTTTCTTT
TRBD1,TRBV5-1,.,TRBJ2-7,CASSPGQGGEQYF,TGCGCCAGCAGCCCAGGACAGGGTGGCGAGCAGTACTTC
.,TRBV18,.,TRBJ2-7,CASSPKGARGRTESPYEQYF,TGTGCCAGCTCCCCGAAGGGCGCGCGTGGGAGGACCGAATCCCCCTACGAGCAGTACTTC
.,TRBV12-3/TRBV12-4,.,TRBJ1-2,CASSFGDNLGYTF,TGTGCCAGCAGTTTTGGGGACAATCTAGGCTACACCTTC
.,TRBV27,.,TRBJ1-2,CASSPKTGIYGYTF,TGTGCCAGCAGTCCAAAGACAGGAATCTATGGCTACACCTTC
.,TRBV20-1,.,TRBJ2-1,CSARRINEQFF,TGCAGTGCTAGGCGCATAAATGAGCAGTTCTTC
.,TRBV7-9,.,TRBJ1-2,CASSLAAAAGHLGGYTF,TGTGCCAGCAGCTTAGCGGCGGCGGCAGGGCACCTAGGGGGCTACACCTTC
.,TRBV6-2/TRBV6-3,.,TRBJ1-1,CASSYRHEAFF,TGTGCCAGCAGTTACAGACACGAAGCTTTCTTT
.,TRBV7-2,.,TRBJ2-1,CASSPNRVTSENEQFF,TGTGCCAGCAGCCCGAATCGGGTGACCAGCGAGAATGAGCAGTTCTTC
.,TRBV7-8,few,TRBJ2-7,CASSPSRVGYEQYF,TGTGCCAGCAGCCCTTCCAGGGTGGGCTACGAGCAGTACTTC
TRBD1,TRBV18,.,TRBJ2-7,CASSPGQGEQYF,TGTGCCAGCTCACCAGGACAGGGCGAGCAGTACTTC
.,TRBV30,.,TRBJ2-1,CAWSPPQGLYNEQFF,TGTGCCTGGAGTCCCCCACAGGGACTATACAATGAGCAGTTCTTC
.,TRBV18,.,TRBJ2-7,CASSPGLAGEGYEQYF,TGTGCCAGCTCACCAGGGCTAGCAGGGGAGGGGTACGAGCAGTACTTC
TRBD1,TRBV15,.,TRBJ2-7,CATSTGTGGKEQYF,TGTGCCACCAGTACCGGGACAGGGGGGAAAGAGCAGTACTTC
.,TRBV7-9,.,TRBJ1-1,CASSPSDRTAFF,TGTGCCAGCAGCCCCTCCGACAGGACAGCTTTCTTT
.,TRBV6-2/TRBV6-3,.,TRBJ1-1,CASSHGENTEAFF,TGTGCCAGCAGCCACGGGGAGAACACTGAAGCTTTCTTT
.,TRBV29-1,.,TRBJ1-2,CSGGEDRGYTF,TGCAGCGGGGGAGAGGATCGGGGCTACACCTTC
.,TRBV6-2/TRBV6-3,.,TRBJ1-1,CASSYSSLSGEAFF,TGTGCCAGCAGTTACTCGTCCCTCTCGGGTGAAGCTTTCTTT
.,TRBV28,.,TRBJ2-1,CASSLGGAGGPSNEQFF,TGTGCCAGCAGTTTGGGGGGAGCGGGTGGCCCCTCTAATGAGCAGTTCTTC
.,TRBV10-2,.,TRBJ1-2,CASTGNYGYTF,TGCGCCAGCACAGGGAACTATGGCTACACCTTC
.,TRBV9,.,TRBJ1-2,CASTRPGTKGYTF,TGTGCCAGCACCCGACCGGGAACGAAGGGCTACACCTTC
.,TRBV18,.,TRBJ2-7,CASSLAWGGPNSYEQYF,TGTGCCAGCTCACTAGCCTGGGGGGGCCCTAACTCCTACGAGCAGTACTTC
.,TRBV25-1,.,TRBJ1-1,CASSVLQGEAFF,TGTGCCAGCAGTGTCCTACAGGGCGAGGCTTTCTTT
.,TRBV6-5,.,TRBJ1-1,CASSLKGLRTEAFF,TGTGCCAGCAGTCTGAAGGGGTTAAGGACTGAAGCTTTCTTT
.,TRBV30,many,TRBJ2-1,CAQTPRGGEQFF,TGTGCCCAAACCCCCCGGGGAGGTGAGCAGTTCTTC
.,TRBV27,.,TRBJ2-7,CASSLSDSSAYEQYF,TGTGCCAGCAGTTTAAGTGACAGCTCTGCCTACGAGCAGTACTTC
TRBD1,TRBV3-1/TRBV3-2,.,TRBJ2-3,CASSQVLGQGADTQYF,TGTGCCAGCAGCCAAGTCCTTGGTCAGGGGGCAGATACGCAGTATTTT
TRBD1,TRBV5-4,.,TRBJ2-7,CASSFTGTGDSYEQYF,TGTGCCAGCAGCTTTACCGGGACAGGAGACTCATACGAGCAGTACTTC
.,TRBV5-6,.,TRBJ1-2,CASTLRGSYTF,TGTGCCAGCACCCTAAGGGGCAGCTACACCTTC
.,TRBV13,.,TRBJ2-6,CASSFRGGANVLTF,TGTGCCAGCAGCTTCAGGGGCGGGGCCAACGTCCTGACTTTC
.,TRBV7-2,.,TRBJ2-7,CASSPGLSPQEQYF,TGTGCCAGCAGCCCAGGACTATCCCCTCAGGAGCAGTACTTC
.,TRBV7-8,.,TRBJ2-7,CASSPRPQTGYEQYF,TGTGCCAGCAGCCCGCGCCCTCAGACGGGGTACGAGCAGTACTTC
.,TRBV7-9,once,TRBJ1-5,CASSGASSNQPQHF,TGTGCCAGCAGCGGGGCCTCTAGCAATCAGCCCCAGCATTTT